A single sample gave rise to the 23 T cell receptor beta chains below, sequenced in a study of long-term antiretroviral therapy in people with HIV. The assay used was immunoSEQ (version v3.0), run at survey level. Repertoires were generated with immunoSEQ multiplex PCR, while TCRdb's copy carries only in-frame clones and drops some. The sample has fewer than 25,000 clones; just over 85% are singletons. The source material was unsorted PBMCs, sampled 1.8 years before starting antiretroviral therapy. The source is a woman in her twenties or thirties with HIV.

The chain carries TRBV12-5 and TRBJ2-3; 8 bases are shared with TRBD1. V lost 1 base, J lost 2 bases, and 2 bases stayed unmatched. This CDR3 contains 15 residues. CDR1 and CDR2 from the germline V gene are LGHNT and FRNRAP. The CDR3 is CASGLGQGHTDTQYF. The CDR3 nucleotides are TGTGCTAGTGGTTTGGGACAGGGGCACACAGATACGCAGTATTTT.

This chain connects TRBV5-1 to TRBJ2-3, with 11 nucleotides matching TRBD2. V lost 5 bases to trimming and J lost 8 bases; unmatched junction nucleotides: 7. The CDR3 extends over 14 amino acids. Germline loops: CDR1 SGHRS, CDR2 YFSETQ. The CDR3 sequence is CASSSGGVILTQYF. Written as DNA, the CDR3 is TGCGCCAGCAGTAGCGGGGGGGTCATACTTACGCAGTATTTT.

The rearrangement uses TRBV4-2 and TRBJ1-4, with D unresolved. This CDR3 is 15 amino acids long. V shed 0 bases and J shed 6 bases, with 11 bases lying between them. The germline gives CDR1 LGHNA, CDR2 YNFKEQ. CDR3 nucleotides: TGTGCCAGCAGCCAAGATCAAGGGTTCCATGAAAAACTGTTTTTT. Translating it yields CASSQDQGFHEKLFF.

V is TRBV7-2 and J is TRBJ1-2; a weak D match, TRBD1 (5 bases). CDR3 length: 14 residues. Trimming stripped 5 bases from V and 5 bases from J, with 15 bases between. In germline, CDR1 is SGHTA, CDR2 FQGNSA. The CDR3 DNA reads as TGTGCCAGCAGCCCCGGACGGGACTTTTATGGCTACACCTTC. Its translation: CASSPGRDFYGYTF.

The CDR3 loop is CASRGQGGMNTEAFF. The CDR3 DNA reads TGTGCCAGCAGAGGACAGGGGGGAATGAACACTGAAGCTTTCTTT. The chain carries TRBV6-1 and TRBJ1-1, with TRBD1 identical over 10 bases. Germline CDR1 and CDR2: MNHNS and SASEGT. The V gene end was trimmed by 6 bases and the J gene end by 0 bases; junction bases not matched to a gene: 4. The CDR3 runs to 15 residues.

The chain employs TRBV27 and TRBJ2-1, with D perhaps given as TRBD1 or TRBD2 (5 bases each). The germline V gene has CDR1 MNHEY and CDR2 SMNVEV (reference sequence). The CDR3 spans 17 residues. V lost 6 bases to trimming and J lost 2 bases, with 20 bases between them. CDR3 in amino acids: CASRISPGRSTYNEQFF. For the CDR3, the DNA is TGTGCCAGCAGGATATCCCCGGGACGCAGTACCTACAATGAGCAGTTCTTC.

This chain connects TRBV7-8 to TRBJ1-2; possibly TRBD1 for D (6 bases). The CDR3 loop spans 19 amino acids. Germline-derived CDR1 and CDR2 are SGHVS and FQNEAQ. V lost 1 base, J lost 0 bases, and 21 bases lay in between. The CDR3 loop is CASSLDARGTFQANYGYTF. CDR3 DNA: TGTGCCAGCAGCTTAGATGCGAGAGGGACATTTCAGGCTAACTATGGCTACACCTTC.

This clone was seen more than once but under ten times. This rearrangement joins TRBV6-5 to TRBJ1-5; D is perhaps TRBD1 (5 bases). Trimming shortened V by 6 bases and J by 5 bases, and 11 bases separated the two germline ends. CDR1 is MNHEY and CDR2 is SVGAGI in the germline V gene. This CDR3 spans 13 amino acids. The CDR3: CASRNLGDQPQHF. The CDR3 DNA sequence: TGTGCCAGCAGGAATCTAGGGGATCAGCCCCAGCATTTT.

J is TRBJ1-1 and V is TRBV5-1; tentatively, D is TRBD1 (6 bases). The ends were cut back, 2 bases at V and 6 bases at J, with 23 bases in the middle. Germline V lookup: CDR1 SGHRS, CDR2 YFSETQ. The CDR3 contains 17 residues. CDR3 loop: CASSFWAGGGWDAEAFF. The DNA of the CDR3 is TGCGCCAGCAGCTTTTGGGCAGGAGGGGGGTGGGACGCTGAAGCTTTCTTT.

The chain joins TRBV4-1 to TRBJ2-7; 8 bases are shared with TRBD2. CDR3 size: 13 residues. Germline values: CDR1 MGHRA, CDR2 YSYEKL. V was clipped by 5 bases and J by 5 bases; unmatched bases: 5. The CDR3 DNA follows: TGCGCCAGCAGCGGTACGGGGGGGCACGAGCAGTACTTC. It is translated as CASSGTGGHEQYF.

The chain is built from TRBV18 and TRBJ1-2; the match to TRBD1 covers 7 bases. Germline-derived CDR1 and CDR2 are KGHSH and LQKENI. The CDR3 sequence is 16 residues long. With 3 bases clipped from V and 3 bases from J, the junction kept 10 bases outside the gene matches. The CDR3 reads CASSPDLTGTDYGYTF. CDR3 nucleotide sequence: TGTGCCAGCTCACCTGATTTAACCGGGACAGACTATGGCTACACCTTC.

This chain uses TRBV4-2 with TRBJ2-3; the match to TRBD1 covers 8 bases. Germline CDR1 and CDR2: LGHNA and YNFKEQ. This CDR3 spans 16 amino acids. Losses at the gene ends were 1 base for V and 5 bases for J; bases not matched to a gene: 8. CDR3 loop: CASSQADRVSGDTQYF. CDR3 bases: TGTGCCAGCAGCCAAGCGGACAGGGTCTCGGGAGATACGCAGTATTTT.

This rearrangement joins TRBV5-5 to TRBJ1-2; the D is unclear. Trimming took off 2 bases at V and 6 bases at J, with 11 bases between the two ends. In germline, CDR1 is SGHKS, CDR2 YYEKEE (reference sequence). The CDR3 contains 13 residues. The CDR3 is CASSFGLVDGYTF. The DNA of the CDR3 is TGTGCCAGCAGCTTTGGGCTGGTAGATGGCTACACCTTC.

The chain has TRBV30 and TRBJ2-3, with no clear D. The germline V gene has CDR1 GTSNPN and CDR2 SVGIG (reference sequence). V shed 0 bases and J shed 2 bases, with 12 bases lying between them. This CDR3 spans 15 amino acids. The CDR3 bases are TGTGCCTGGAGTGTACCCTGGGTGGACACAGATACGCAGTATTTT. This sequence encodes CAWSVPWVDTDTQYF.

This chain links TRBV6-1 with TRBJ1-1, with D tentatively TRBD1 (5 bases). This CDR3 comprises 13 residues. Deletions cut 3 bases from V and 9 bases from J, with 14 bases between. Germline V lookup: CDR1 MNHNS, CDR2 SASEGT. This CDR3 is CASSEYRTSQAFF. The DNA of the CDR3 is TGTGCCAGCAGTGAGTATCGGACAAGTCAAGCTTTCTTT.

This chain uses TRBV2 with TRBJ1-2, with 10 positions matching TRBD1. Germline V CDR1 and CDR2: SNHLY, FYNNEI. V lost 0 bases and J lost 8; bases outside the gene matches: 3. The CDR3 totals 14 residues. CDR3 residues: CASSEAGTGVGYTF. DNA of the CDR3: TGTGCCAGCAGTGAAGCCGGGACAGGGGTCGGCTACACCTTC.

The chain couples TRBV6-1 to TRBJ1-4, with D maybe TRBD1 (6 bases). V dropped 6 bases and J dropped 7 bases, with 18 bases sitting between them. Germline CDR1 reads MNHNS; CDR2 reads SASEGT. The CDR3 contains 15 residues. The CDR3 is CASRMGTTRSEKLFF. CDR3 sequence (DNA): TGTGCCAGCAGAATGGGGACAACTCGGTCTGAAAAACTGTTTTTT.

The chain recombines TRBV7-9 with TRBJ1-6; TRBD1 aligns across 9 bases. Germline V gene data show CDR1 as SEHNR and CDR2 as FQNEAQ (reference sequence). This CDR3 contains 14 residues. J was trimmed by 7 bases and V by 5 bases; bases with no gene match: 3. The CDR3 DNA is TGTGCCAGCAGCGGGGACAGGGAAAATTCACCCCTCCACTTT. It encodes CASSGDRENSPLHF.

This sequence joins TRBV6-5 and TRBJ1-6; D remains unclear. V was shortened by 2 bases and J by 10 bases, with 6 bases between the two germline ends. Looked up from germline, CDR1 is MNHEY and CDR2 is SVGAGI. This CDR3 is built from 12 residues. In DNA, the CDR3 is TGTGCCAGCAGTTACCTAGGCTCACCCCTCCACTTT. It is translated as CASSYLGSPLHF.

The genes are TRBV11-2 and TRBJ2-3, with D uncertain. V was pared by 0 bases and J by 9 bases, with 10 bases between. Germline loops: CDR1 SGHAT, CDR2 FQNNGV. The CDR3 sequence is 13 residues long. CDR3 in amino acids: CASSLDQVGTQYF. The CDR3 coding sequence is TGTGCCAGCAGCTTAGATCAGGTGGGGACGCAGTATTTT. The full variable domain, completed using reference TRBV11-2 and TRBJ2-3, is EAGVAQSPRYKIIEKRQSVAFWCNPISGHATLYWYQQILGQGPKLLIQFQNNGVVDDSQLPKDRFSAERLKGVDSTLKIQPAKLEDSAVYLCASSLDQVGTQYFGPGTRLTVL.

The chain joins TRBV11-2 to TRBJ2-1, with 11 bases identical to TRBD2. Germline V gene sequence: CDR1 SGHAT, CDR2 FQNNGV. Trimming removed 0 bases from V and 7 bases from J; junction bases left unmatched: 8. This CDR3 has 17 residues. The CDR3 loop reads CASSLDLGLAGLNEQFF. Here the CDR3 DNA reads TGTGCCAGCAGCTTAGATCTCGGACTAGCGGGCTTGAATGAGCAGTTCTTC.

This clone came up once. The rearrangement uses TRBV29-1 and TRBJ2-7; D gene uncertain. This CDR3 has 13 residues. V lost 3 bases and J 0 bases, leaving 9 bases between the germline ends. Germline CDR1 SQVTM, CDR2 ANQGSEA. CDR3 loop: CSVESSVSYEQYF. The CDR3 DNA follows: TGCAGCGTTGAGTCCAGCGTCTCCTACGAGCAGTACTTC.

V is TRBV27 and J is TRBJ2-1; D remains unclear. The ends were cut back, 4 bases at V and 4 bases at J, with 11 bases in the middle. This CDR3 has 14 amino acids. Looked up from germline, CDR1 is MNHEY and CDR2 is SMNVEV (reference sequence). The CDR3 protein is CASSSNDGYNEQFF. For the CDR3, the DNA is TGTGCCAGCAGTTCCAACGATGGGTACAATGAGCAGTTCTTC.